The sequence of this TCR beta chain was determined in a study of T cell responses to AZD1222 COVID-19 vaccine. Study context: Researchers grouped second doses given at about 4 or about 12 weeks into one pool. Study-wide findings and caveats: Among spike-specific TCRs, nearly half reportedly target unmutated variant regions. White British people made up most donors, females outnumbered males, and clonal diversity was possibly underestimated. Only a handful of AZD1222 recipients tested seropositive at baseline.

The CDR3 is 13 amino acids. V was pared by 2 bases and J by 8 bases, with 15 bases between. Looked up from germline, CDR1 is GTSNPN and CDR2 is SVGIG (reference sequence). To note about this clone: Its antigen remains unknown.

The data were produced by immunoSEQ multiplex PCR, yet TCRdb's version contains in-frame clones alone and is incomplete. The table lists fewer than 150,000 clones, 85% to 90% of them singletons. The starting material was peripheral blood, obtained on day 0 of AZD1222 vaccination. The chain carries TRBV30 and TRBJ1-1; D is undetermined. The TCR comes from an adult in good health. Here the CDR3 reads CAWSPNLGPEAFF. The CDR3 nucleotides are TGTGCCTGGAGTCCGAACCTGGGCCCCGAAGCTTTCTTT.